Following are 13 T cell receptor beta chains from one sample sequenced in a study of T cell responses to AZD1222 COVID-19 vaccine. Sequencing used immunoSEQ multiplex PCR; TCRdb keeps in-frame clones, though not all of them. The table lists roughly 120,000 clones, roughly nine tenths of them singletons, with roughly 5% in the top ten. The sequencing here drew on peripheral blood, taken on day 0 of AZD1222 vaccination. These receptors originate from an adult in good health.

About this clone itself: The junction differs from germline at one of its ends, possibly a read error. The chain has TRBV13 and TRBJ2-2; 7 nucleotides line up with TRBD1. CDR1 is PRHDT and CDR2 is FYEKMQ in the germline V gene (reference sequence). There are 16 residues in the CDR3. The CDR3 reads CASIRTGTAKTGELFF. DNA for the CDR3: TGTGCCAGCATCCGGACCGGGACAGCGAAAACCGGGGAGCTGTTTTTT.

The V gene is TRBV3-1 (or the pseudogene TRBV3-2), the J gene TRBJ1-2; the D is unclear. Germline lookup yields CDR1 LGHDT and CDR2 YNNKEL (reference sequence). The CDR3 has 13 residues. V lost 1 base, J lost 3 bases, and 6 bases lay in between. Here the CDR3 reads CASSQGFYYGYTF. The CDR3, as DNA: TGTGCCAGCAGCCAAGGTTTTTACTATGGCTACACCTTC.

The chain couples TRBV6-2 or TRBV6-3 to TRBJ1-4; perhaps TRBD1 as D (6 bases). Trimming took 4 bases from V and 8 from J, leaving 11 bases between them. Germline V gives CDR1 MNHEY, CDR2 SVGEGT. There are 13 residues in the CDR3. In DNA form, the CDR3 reads TGTGCCAGCAGTTGGCGGGACAACGAAAAACTGTTTTTT. Translation: CASSWRDNEKLFF.

The rearrangement links TRBV12-5 to TRBJ1-2; 7 bases fit TRBD1. CDR3 length: 14 amino acids. The germline CDR1 and CDR2 sequences are LGHNT and FRNRAP. V lost 5 bases to trimming and J lost 4 bases; unmatched junction nucleotides: 7. The CDR3, as DNA: TGTGCTAGTGGTAACCCGGGACAGAGCTATGGCTACACCTTC. Translating it yields CASGNPGQSYGYTF.

This chain connects TRBV7-2 to TRBJ2-1; D not resolved. The CDR3 runs 15 residues. Trimming removed 5 bases from V and 5 bases from J, with 16 bases in between. Germline CDR1 reads SGHTA; CDR2 reads FQGNSA. CDR3 protein: CASSPTSAAHNEQFF. DNA for the CDR3: TGTGCCAGCAGCCCGACCTCGGCAGCCCACAATGAGCAGTTCTTC.

This chain connects TRBV7-2 to TRBJ2-1; 10 positions match TRBD2. Germline V gene lookup returns CDR1 SGHTA and CDR2 FQGNSA. Trimming cost V 8 bases and J 3 bases; bases outside gene matches: 4. The CDR3 consists of 14 residues. In DNA, the CDR3 is TGTGCCAGCGCAGGGACTAGCGACTACAATGAGCAGTTCTTC. Protein product: CASAGTSDYNEQFF.

The CDR3 sequence is CASSLVAGNTEAFF. CDR3 nucleotide sequence: TGCGCCAGCAGCTTGGTGGCAGGTAACACTGAAGCTTTCTTT. This chain uses TRBV5-1 with TRBJ1-1; D is ambiguous. The CDR3 loop spans 14 amino acids. Looked up from germline, CDR1 is SGHRS and CDR2 is YFSETQ. V dropped 0 bases and J dropped 2 bases, with 8 bases sitting between them.

The rearrangement links TRBV7-2 to TRBJ2-1, with 7 bases aligning to TRBD2. The CDR3 contains 17 residues. The germline gives CDR1 SGHTA, CDR2 FQGNSA. V shed 4 bases and J 0 bases; nucleotides not matched to a gene: 9. The CDR3 loop is CASSSRGRGSSYNEQFF. DNA for the CDR3: TGTGCCAGCAGCTCCCGCGGGAGAGGAAGCTCCTACAATGAGCAGTTCTTC.

The J gene is TRBJ1-2, the V gene TRBV6-5, with 7 bases aligning to TRBD1. V shed 6 bases and J 5 bases; nucleotides not matched to a gene: 3. This CDR3 comprises 12 residues. Looked up from germline, CDR1 is MNHEY and CDR2 is SVGAGI. Written as DNA, the CDR3 is TGTGCCAGCAGAACAGGGGAATATGGCTACACCTTC. Protein: CASRTGEYGYTF.

The gene calls are TRBV21-1 and TRBJ2-6; the table calls TRBD1, which could not be checked here. TRBV21-1 is deemed a pseudogene. The CDR3 contains 18 residues. CDR3 in DNA: TGTGCCAGCAGCAAAGCGTTGACAAAGACCTCTGGGGCCAACGTCCTGACTTTC. This gives the protein CASSKALTKTSGANVLTF.

The chain employs TRBV28 and TRBJ1-4, with D maybe TRBD1 (5 bases). Germline assignment: CDR1 MDHEN and CDR2 SYDVKM. Between the trimmed V and J ends, which lost 5 bases and 5 bases, there was a span of 12 bases. This CDR3 is built from 14 residues. The CDR3 reads CASSPQGNNEKLFF. In DNA form, the CDR3 reads TGTGCCAGCAGTCCCCAGGGAAACAATGAAAAACTGTTTTTT.

This chain's CDR3 is CASRGQGVRNEKLFF. CDR3 in DNA: TGTGCCAGCAGGGGGCAGGGGGTTCGTAATGAAAAACTGTTTTTT. This sequence joins TRBV2 and TRBJ1-4; 7 bases fit TRBD1. This CDR3 has 15 residues. The V gene end was trimmed by 6 bases and the J gene end by 4 bases; junction bases not matched to a gene: 8. In germline, CDR1 is SNHLY, CDR2 FYNNEI.

The table lists this clone with a few counts. Other DNA sequences in the sample encode the same CDR3. The gene calls are TRBV4-3 and TRBJ1-1; D ambiguous. There are 14 residues in the CDR3. CDR1 and CDR2 from the germline V gene are LGHNA and YSLEER. Trimming stripped 3 bases from V and 0 bases from J, with 8 bases between. This chain's CDR3 is CASSQTDLNTEAFF. CDR3 DNA: TGCGCCAGCAGCCAGACCGATTTGAACACTGAAGCTTTCTTT.